The 2 T cell receptor beta chains in this list originate from one sample, sequenced in a study of blood T cell repertoires in COVID-19. Clones were read by immunoSEQ multiplex PCR, and TCRdb kept only the in-frame ones, dropping some. The sample lists about 170,000 clones, roughly 91% seen once, with over 2% in the top ten. The material sequenced was peripheral blood. These receptors were collected from a man aged 45-60 years who had recovered from COVID-19.

This clone was recorded only once. The chain links TRBV30 to TRBJ1-2; 7 bases match TRBD1. Trimming at V came to 6 bases and at J to 6 bases, leaving 10 bases not matched to a gene. This CDR3 is built from 13 residues. Germline CDR1 reads GTSNPN; CDR2 reads SVGIG (reference sequence). The CDR3 DNA follows: TGTGCCTGCCCACTTAAGGGGGCCGATGGCTACACCTTC. This encodes CACPLKGADGYTF. Full variable domain (missing parts from reference TRBV30 and TRBJ1-2): SQTIHQWPATLVQPVGSPLSLECTVEGTSNPNLYWYRQAAGRGLQLLFYSVGIGQISSEVPQNLSASRPQDRQFILSSKKLLLSDSGFYLCACPLKGADGYTFGSGTRLTVV.

The chain is built from TRBV5-6 and TRBJ2-6; no clear D gene. Germline CDR1 is SGHDT and CDR2 is YYEEEE. Trimming removed 3 bases from V and 0 bases from J, with 16 bases in between. The CDR3 sequence is 18 residues long. CDR3 in DNA: TGTGCCAGCAGCTCCGTCCAGCGCGATTACTCTGGGGCCAACGTCCTGACTTTC. This gives the protein CASSSVQRDYSGANVLTF.